Below, 30 T cell receptor beta chains from the same sample are listed, as sequenced in a study of cytomegalovirus exposure and HLA in healthy donors. PCR was performed using 60 Vbeta and 13 Jbeta primers. The table came from immunoSEQ multiplex PCR; TCRdb's copy has only in-frame clones and leaves some out. This table holds about 130,000 clones, about 10% found once. The material sequenced was PBMCs. These receptor sequences come from a woman aged 18-29 years in good health and CMV-seropositive.

The gene calls are TRBV6-1 and TRBJ1-1, with 7 bases identical to TRBD1. The ends lost 7 bases at V and 0 bases at J; junction bases unmatched: 5. Germline assignment: CDR1 MNHNS and CDR2 SASEGT. This CDR3 is built from 14 residues. As DNA, the CDR3 is TGTGCCAGCATTCAGGGGGAATTGAACACTGAAGCTTTCTTT. It is translated as CASIQGELNTEAFF.

The V and J genes are TRBV6-5 and TRBJ1-2; TRBD1 matches at 7 bases. The germline CDR1 and CDR2 sequences are MNHEY and SVGAGI. The CDR3 extends over 14 amino acids. Losses at the gene ends were 5 bases for V and 5 bases for J; bases not matched to a gene: 8. The CDR3 region has the DNA TGTGCCAGCAGTCGATTGACAGGGAAATATGGCTACACCTTC. This encodes CASSRLTGKYGYTF.

This clone has just a few counts. V and J are TRBV6-5 and TRBJ2-5; no definite D call. The CDR3 has 13 residues. CDR1 is MNHEY, CDR2 SVGAGI, per germline. V lost 1 base and J 1 base, leaving 4 bases between the germline ends. The CDR3 reads CASSYFLQETQYF. The CDR3 DNA reads TGTGCCAGCAGTTACTTTCTCCAAGAGACCCAGTACTTC.

This clone was detected a few times. The rearrangement uses TRBV29-1 and TRBJ2-2; D not certain. CDR1 is SQVTM and CDR2 is ANQGSEA in the germline V gene. Trimming cost V 7 bases and J 5 bases, with 11 bases left between them. The CDR3 has 12 residues. CDR3 nucleotide sequence: TGCAGCGCCCGAAGCTGGACCGGGGAGCTGTTTTTT. Protein: CSARSWTGELFF.

The CDR3 nucleotides read TGTGCCAGCAGTTATGTGGGAGCGAGCGGGGAGCTGTTTTTT. This gives the protein CASSYVGASGELFF. The chain couples TRBV6-6 to TRBJ2-2; perhaps TRBD2 as D (5 bases). The CDR3 is 14 amino acids. The V gene's germline CDR1 is MNHNY and CDR2 SVGAGI (reference sequence). Trimming removed 3 bases from V and 7 bases from J, with 12 bases in between.

This clone occurred a few times. This chain uses TRBV10-3 with TRBJ2-2; D is perhaps TRBD1 (6 bases). CDR3 length: 17 amino acids. V gave up 0 bases and J gave up 4 bases, with 15 bases separating them. CDR1 and CDR2 (germline): ENHRY, SYGVKD. CDR3 coding DNA: TGTGCCATCAGTGAGTCGAAACAGGGTAGAAGCACCGGGGAGCTGTTTTTT. This translates into CAISESKQGRSTGELFF.

This clone was detected only a few times. This chain uses TRBV6-5 with TRBJ2-5; tentative D call: TRBD2 (6 bases). Trimming removed 4 bases at V and 6 bases at J, with 12 bases between. Germline V gene data show CDR1 as MNHEY and CDR2 as SVGAGI. There are 13 residues in the CDR3. The DNA for the CDR3 is TGTGCCAGCAGTTCGGGAGTTGGGAAGACCCAGTACTTC. Its translation is CASSSGVGKTQYF.

This clone has only a few counts. The chain has TRBV5-8 and TRBJ2-7; the D gene is possibly TRBD2 (5 bases). Germline V gene lookup returns CDR1 SGHTS and CDR2 YDEGEE. V was trimmed by 4 bases and J by 3 bases, leaving 5 bases between them. The CDR3 totals 11 residues. The CDR3 sequence is CASSRDYEQYF. The CDR3 coding sequence is TGTGCCAGCAGCCGGGACTACGAGCAGTACTTC.

This clone was found once. The CDR3 region has the DNA TGTGCCAGCACCGCGACAGGACCGAACACCGGGGAGCTGTTTTTT. It codes for CASTATGPNTGELFF. The V and J genes are TRBV28 and TRBJ2-2; weak D call: TRBD1 (6 bases). This CDR3 has 15 residues. V was shortened by 7 bases and J by 0 bases, with 12 bases between the two germline ends. CDR1 and CDR2 from the germline V gene are MDHEN and SYDVKM.

The chain uses TRBV7-2 and TRBJ2-7; 9 bases fit TRBD1. After removal of 0 bases from V and 4 bases from J, the junction contained 7 bases not matched to a gene. Germline CDR1 and CDR2: SGHTA and FQGNSA. This CDR3 is built from 16 residues. The CDR3 bases are TGTGCCAGCAGCTTAGCGCTCTGGACAGGGGCATACGAGCAGTACTTC. This translates into CASSLALWTGAYEQYF.

The rearrangement joins TRBV27 to TRBJ1-1, with D possibly matching TRBD1 (5 bases). Trimming removed 8 bases from V and 5 bases from J, with 15 bases in between. This CDR3 region has 13 residues. Germline lookup yields CDR1 MNHEY and CDR2 SMNVEV (reference sequence). The CDR3 DNA sequence: TGTGCCAGCTCTGTTCTCGGGGGAACTGAAGCTTTCTTT. Its protein is CASSVLGGTEAFF.

This clone has just a few counts. V and J are TRBV13 and TRBJ1-1; 7 bases agree with TRBD1. This CDR3 spans 15 amino acids. Germline V gene lookup returns CDR1 PRHDT and CDR2 FYEKMQ (reference sequence). Unmatched junction bases numbered 10, after V lost 5 bases and J lost 4 bases. The CDR3 region is CASSLLGTAGTEAFF. The CDR3, as DNA: TGTGCCAGCAGCCTACTAGGGACAGCCGGCACTGAAGCTTTCTTT.

This clone was found many times. The same CDR3 also results from other DNA sequences found in this sample. This rearrangement joins TRBV19 to TRBJ2-7; no firm D call. V was cut by 0 bases and J by 0 bases, with 6 bases left in between. Germline CDR1 is LNHDA and CDR2 is SQIVND (reference sequence). This CDR3 comprises 14 residues. The DNA for the CDR3 is TGTGCCAGTAGTATAGACGCCGGCTCCTACGAGCAGTACTTC. Translation gives CASSIDAGSYEQYF.

Comments on this clone: One junction end disagrees with the germline gene, perhaps due to a read error. J is TRBJ1-1 and V is TRBV2; D may be TRBD1 (5 bases). The CDR3 has 13 amino acids. Germline CDR1 is SNHLY and CDR2 is FYNNEI. For the CDR3, the DNA is TGTGCCAGCAGCGGGACTGTGAAGACTGAAGCTTTCTTT. Protein: CASSGTVKTEAFF.

V is TRBV5-1 and J is TRBJ2-3, with a weak D call TRBD2 (8 bases). This CDR3 spans 18 amino acids. With 5 bases removed from V and 8 bases from J, the gap between germline ends came to 30 bases. CDR1 is SGHRS and CDR2 is YFSETQ in the germline V gene. CDR3 loop: CASSYWGTAITLAGTQYF. CDR3 nucleotide sequence: TGCGCCAGCAGTTATTGGGGGACAGCTATTACCCTAGCGGGTACGCAGTATTTT.

This clone showed up just a few times. The chain employs TRBV28 and TRBJ1-2; D unresolved. The CDR3 has 14 amino acids. Germline assignment: CDR1 MDHEN and CDR2 SYDVKM. V was trimmed by 5 bases and J by 0 bases, leaving 10 bases between them. DNA of the CDR3: TGTGCCAGCAGTCTGGCACGGGCTAACTATGGCTACACCTTC. Translation: CASSLARANYGYTF.

V and J are TRBV20-1 and TRBJ1-2, with D unresolved. There are 11 residues in the CDR3. Trimming removed 3 bases from V and 5 bases from J, with 7 bases in between. Germline V gives CDR1 DFQATT, CDR2 SNEGSKA (reference sequence). CDR3 sequence: CSASPGYGYTF. CDR3 in DNA: TGCAGTGCTAGTCCCGGGTATGGCTACACCTTC.

The V and J genes are TRBV28 and TRBJ1-2; D possibly corresponds to TRBD1 (5 bases). The V gene's germline CDR1 is MDHEN and CDR2 SYDVKM. Trimming shortened V by 0 bases and J by 6 bases, and 11 bases separated the two germline ends. The CDR3 consists of 14 residues. In DNA, the CDR3 is TGTGCCAGCAGTTTATGGGACATTCTCGATGGCTACACCTTC. Translating it yields CASSLWDILDGYTF.

The rearrangement joins TRBV11-2 to TRBJ2-1; a possible D gene is TRBD2 (5 bases). The CDR3 totals 16 residues. Germline loops: CDR1 SGHAT, CDR2 FQNNGV. V lost 1 base to trimming and J lost 0 bases, with 10 bases between them. CDR3 amino acids: CASSLVAGRSYNEQFF. Written as DNA, the CDR3 is TGTGCCAGCAGCTTAGTGGCGGGCCGCTCCTACAATGAGCAGTTCTTC. The full variable domain, rest sourced from reference TRBV11-2 and TRBJ2-1, is EAGVAQSPRYKIIEKRQSVAFWCNPISGHATLYWYQQILGQGPKLLIQFQNNGVVDDSQLPKDRFSAERLKGVDSTLKIQPAKLEDSAVYLCASSLVAGRSYNEQFFGPGTRLTVL.

The chain links TRBV5-1 to TRBJ2-1, with D possibly matching TRBD2 (5 bases). The CDR3 extends over 13 amino acids. Per the germline V gene, CDR1 is SGHRS and CDR2 is YFSETQ. V shed 2 bases and J shed 4 bases, with 7 bases lying between them. As DNA, the CDR3 is TGCGCCAGCAGCTTCTCGGGATACAATGAGCAGTTCTTC. Translated: CASSFSGYNEQFF. The whole variable domain, filled in from reference TRBV5-1 and TRBJ2-1, reads KAGVTQTPRYLIKTRGQQVTLSCSPISGHRSVSWYQQTPGQGLQFLFEYFSETQRNKGNFPGRFSGRQFSNSRSEMNVSTLELGDSALYLCASSFSGYNEQFFGPGTRLTVL.

The V call is TRBV7-3, the J call TRBJ2-2, with TRBD1 matching 9 bases. The J segment lost 8 bases and the V segment lost 5 bases, leaving 15 bases of the junction unmatched. The CDR3 contains 17 residues. CDR1 is SGHTA, CDR2 FQGTGA, per germline. CDR3 sequence: CASSPSPGTGFVGELFF. The CDR3 DNA sequence: TGTGCCAGCAGCCCGTCCCCTGGGACAGGGTTCGTGGGGGAGCTGTTTTTT. Filled out from reference TRBV7-3 and TRBJ2-2, the complete variable domain reads GAGVSQTPSNKVTEKGKYVELRCDPISGHTALYWYRQSLGQGPEFLIYFQGTGAADDSGLPNDRFFAVRPEGSVSTLKIQRTERGDSAVYLCASSPSPGTGFVGELFFGEGSRLTVL.

The genes are TRBV28 and TRBJ2-7; TRBD2 matches at 9 bases. CDR1 is MDHEN, CDR2 SYDVKM, per germline. The trim removed 5 bases at V and 4 bases at J, leaving 12 bases unmatched. There are 16 residues in the CDR3. CDR3 bases: TGTGCCAGCAGTCCCGAGATAGCGGGAGCCATATACGAGCAGTACTTC. Protein sequence: CASSPEIAGAIYEQYF.

The chain couples TRBV7-2 to TRBJ2-1; 11 nucleotides agree with TRBD2. This CDR3 is 15 amino acids long. V dropped 4 bases and J dropped 7; count of bases not matched to a gene: 6. CDR1 is SGHTA and CDR2 is FQGNSA in the germline V gene. CDR3: CASSWLAGGGNEQFF. CDR3 nucleotide sequence: TGTGCCAGCAGCTGGCTAGCGGGAGGTGGGAATGAGCAGTTCTTC.

The table lists this clone with a few counts. This chain connects TRBV19 to TRBJ2-5; perhaps TRBD1 as D (6 bases). The CDR3 consists of 15 residues. Germline CDR1 and CDR2: LNHDA and SQIVND (reference sequence). The ends were cut back, 3 bases at V and 4 bases at J, with 15 bases in the middle. CDR3 residues: CASSIGTSKGETQYF. The CDR3 coding sequence is TGTGCCAGTAGTATCGGGACATCAAAGGGAGAGACCCAGTACTTC.

V and J are TRBV9 and TRBJ1-1; no clear D gene. V was clipped by 0 bases and J by 1 base, with 7 bases between them. The CDR3 has 14 amino acids. Per the germline V gene, CDR1 is SGDLS and CDR2 is YYNGEE. The CDR3 sequence is CASSVESWNTEAFF. The DNA for the CDR3 is TGTGCCAGCAGCGTAGAATCCTGGAACACTGAAGCTTTCTTT.

The V call is TRBV5-8, the J call TRBJ1-1; D ambiguous. V was pared by 5 bases and J by 1 base, with 12 bases between. The germline V gene has CDR1 SGHTS and CDR2 YDEGEE. The CDR3 runs 14 residues. CDR3 residues: CASRVHRGNTEAFF. The CDR3 bases are TGTGCCAGCAGGGTACACCGGGGGAACACTGAAGCTTTCTTT.

This chain connects TRBV30 to TRBJ2-2; TRBD2 agrees at 15 bases. V was clipped by 8 bases and J by 3 bases; unmatched bases: 7. The germline V gene encodes CDR1 GTSNPN and CDR2 SVGIG (reference sequence). This CDR3 is built from 16 residues. The CDR3 nucleotides read TGTGCCGGGACTAGCGGGAGGTCGGGCTACACCGGGGAGCTGTTTTTT. Protein: CAGTSGRSGYTGELFF.

This clone was counted only a few times. The same CDR3 arises from other DNA sequences in this sample as well. The chain couples TRBV5-6 to TRBJ2-7; maybe TRBD2 (5 bases). Germline values: CDR1 SGHDT, CDR2 YYEEEE. V was clipped by 0 bases and J by 2 bases, with 21 bases between them. This CDR3 is 18 amino acids long. CDR3 loop: CASSLGRLPPTATYEQYF. The CDR3, as DNA: TGTGCCAGCAGCTTGGGCCGACTACCGCCTACCGCTACCTACGAGCAGTACTTC.

The chain combines TRBV5-1 with TRBJ2-7; tentatively, D is TRBD2 (5 bases). This CDR3 has 15 residues. Germline assignment: CDR1 SGHRS and CDR2 YFSETQ. V lost 3 bases, J lost 3 bases, and 16 bases lay in between. CDR3 amino acids: CASSSGSGKGYEQYF. CDR3 in DNA: TGCGCCAGCAGCTCGGGTTCGGGAAAGGGCTACGAGCAGTACTTC.

V and J are TRBV29-1 and TRBJ2-7; 16 bases are shared with TRBD2. Germline CDR1 reads SQVTM; CDR2 reads ANQGSEA. The CDR3 is 16 residues long. After removal of 4 bases from V and 3 bases from J, the junction contained 6 bases not matched to a gene. In DNA, the CDR3 is TGCAGCGTTGTGTCGGGACTAGCGGGAGGGATCTACGAGCAGTACTTC. Translated, it gives CSVVSGLAGGIYEQYF.